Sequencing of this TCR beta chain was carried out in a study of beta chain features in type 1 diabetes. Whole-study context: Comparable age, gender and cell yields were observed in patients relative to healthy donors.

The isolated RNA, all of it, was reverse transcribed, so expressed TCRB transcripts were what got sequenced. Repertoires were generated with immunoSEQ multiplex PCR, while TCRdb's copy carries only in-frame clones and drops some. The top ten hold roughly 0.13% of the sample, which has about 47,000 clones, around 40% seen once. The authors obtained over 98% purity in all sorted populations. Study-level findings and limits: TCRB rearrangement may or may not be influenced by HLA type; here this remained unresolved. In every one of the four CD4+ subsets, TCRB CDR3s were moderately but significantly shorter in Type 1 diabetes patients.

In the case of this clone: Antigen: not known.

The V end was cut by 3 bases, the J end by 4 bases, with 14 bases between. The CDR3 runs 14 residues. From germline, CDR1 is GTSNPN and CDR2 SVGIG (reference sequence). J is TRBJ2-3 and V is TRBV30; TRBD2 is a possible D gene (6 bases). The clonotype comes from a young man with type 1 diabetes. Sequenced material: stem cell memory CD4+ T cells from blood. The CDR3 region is CAWRREEGADTQYF. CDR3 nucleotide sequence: TGTGCCTGGAGGAGGGAGGAGGGTGCAGATACGCAGTATTTT.